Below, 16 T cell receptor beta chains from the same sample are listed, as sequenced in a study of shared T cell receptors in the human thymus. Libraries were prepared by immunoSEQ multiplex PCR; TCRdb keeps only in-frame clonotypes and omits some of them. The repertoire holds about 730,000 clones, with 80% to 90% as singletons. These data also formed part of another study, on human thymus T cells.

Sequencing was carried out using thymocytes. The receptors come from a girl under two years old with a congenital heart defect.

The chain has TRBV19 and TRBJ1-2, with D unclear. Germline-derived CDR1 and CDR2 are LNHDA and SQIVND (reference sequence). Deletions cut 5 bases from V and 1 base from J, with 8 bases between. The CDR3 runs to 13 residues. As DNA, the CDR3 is TGTGCCAGTAGTGCGGCAAGTAACTATGGCTACACCTTC. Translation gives CASSAASNYGYTF.

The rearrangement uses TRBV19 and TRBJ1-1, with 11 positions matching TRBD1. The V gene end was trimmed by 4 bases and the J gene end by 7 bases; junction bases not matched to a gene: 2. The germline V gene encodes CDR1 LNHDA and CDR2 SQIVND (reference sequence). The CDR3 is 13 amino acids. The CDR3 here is CASSTGTGGEAFF. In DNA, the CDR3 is TGTGCCAGTAGTACCGGGACAGGGGGTGAAGCTTTCTTT.

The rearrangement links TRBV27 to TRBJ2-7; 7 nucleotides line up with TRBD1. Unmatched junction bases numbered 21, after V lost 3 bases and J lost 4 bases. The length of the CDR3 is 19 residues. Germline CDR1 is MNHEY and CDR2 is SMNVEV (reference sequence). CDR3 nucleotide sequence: TGTGCCAGCAGTTTGTCCTACCCGATACAGGGGCCCAACACGTACGAGCAGTACTTC. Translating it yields CASSLSYPIQGPNTYEQYF.

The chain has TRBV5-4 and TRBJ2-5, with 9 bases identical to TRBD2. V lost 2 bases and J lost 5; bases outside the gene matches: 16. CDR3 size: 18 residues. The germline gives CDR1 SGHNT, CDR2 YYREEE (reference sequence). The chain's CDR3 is CASSFDRTMRGGRETQYF. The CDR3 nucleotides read TGTGCCAGCAGCTTCGACCGGACTATGCGGGGGGGCCGGGAGACCCAGTACTTC.

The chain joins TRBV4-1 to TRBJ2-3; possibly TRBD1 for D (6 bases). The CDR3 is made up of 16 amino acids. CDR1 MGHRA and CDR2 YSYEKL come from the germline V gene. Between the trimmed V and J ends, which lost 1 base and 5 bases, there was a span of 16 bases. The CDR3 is CASSQANRVSEDTQYF. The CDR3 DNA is TGCGCCAGCAGCCAAGCTAACAGGGTTTCTGAAGATACGCAGTATTTT.

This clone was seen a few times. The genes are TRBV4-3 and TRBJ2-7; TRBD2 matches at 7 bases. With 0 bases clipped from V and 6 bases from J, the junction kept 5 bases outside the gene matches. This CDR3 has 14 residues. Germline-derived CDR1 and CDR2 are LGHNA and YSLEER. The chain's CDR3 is CASSQDSGGTEQYF. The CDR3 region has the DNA TGCGCCAGCAGCCAAGATTCGGGAGGAACCGAGCAGTACTTC.

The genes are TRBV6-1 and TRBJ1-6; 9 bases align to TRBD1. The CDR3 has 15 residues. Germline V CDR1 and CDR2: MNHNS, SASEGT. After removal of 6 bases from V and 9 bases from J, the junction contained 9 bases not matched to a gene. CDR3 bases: TGTGCCAGCAGGGGACAGGGAAAAAGTCGTTCACCCCTCCACTTT. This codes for CASRGQGKSRSPLHF.

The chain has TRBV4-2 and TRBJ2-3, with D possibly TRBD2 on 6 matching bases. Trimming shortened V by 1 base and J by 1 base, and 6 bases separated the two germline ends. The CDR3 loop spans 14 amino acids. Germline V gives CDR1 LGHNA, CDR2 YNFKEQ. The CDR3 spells CASSQAGGTDTQYF. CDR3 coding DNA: TGTGCCAGCAGCCAAGCGGGGGGCACAGATACGCAGTATTTT.

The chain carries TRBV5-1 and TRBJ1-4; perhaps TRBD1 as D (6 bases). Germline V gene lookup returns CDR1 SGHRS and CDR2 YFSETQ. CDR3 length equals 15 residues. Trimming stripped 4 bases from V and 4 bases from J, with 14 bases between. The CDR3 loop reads CASSQTTGRNEKLFF. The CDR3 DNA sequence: TGCGCCAGCAGCCAAACGACAGGTCGTAATGAAAAACTGTTTTTT.

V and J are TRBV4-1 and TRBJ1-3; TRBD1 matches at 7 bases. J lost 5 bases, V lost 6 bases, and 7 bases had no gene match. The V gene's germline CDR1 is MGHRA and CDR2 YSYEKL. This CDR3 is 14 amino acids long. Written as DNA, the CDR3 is TGCGCCAGCAGTCGACAGGGTTCACGAAACACCATATATTTT. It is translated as CASSRQGSRNTIYF.

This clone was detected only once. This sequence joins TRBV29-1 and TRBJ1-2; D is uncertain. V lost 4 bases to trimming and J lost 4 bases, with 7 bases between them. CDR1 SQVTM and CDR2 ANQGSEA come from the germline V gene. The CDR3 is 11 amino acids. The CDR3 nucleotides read TGCAGCGTTGCCCCCATCTATGGCTACACCTTC. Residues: CSVAPIYGYTF. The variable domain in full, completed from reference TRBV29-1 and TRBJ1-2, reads SAVISQKPSRDICQRGTSLTIQCQVDSQVTMMFWYRQQPGQSLTLIATANQGSEATYESGFVIDKFPISRPNLTFSTLTVSNMSPEDSSIYLCSVAPIYGYTFGSGTRLTVV.

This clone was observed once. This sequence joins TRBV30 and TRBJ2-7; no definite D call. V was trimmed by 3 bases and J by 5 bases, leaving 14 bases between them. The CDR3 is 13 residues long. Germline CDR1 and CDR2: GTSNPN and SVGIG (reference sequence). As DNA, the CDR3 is TGTGCCTGGAGCCCCCCCCCGGTCCACGAGCAGTACTTC. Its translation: CAWSPPPVHEQYF.

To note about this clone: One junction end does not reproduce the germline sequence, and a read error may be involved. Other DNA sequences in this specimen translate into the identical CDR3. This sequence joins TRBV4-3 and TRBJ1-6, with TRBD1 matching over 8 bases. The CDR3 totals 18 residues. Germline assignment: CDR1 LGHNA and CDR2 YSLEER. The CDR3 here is CASSHRGQGGSYNSPLHF. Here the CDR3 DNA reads TGCGCCAGCAGCCATCGAGGACAGGGTGGCTCCTATAATTCCCCCCTCCACTTT.

The CDR3 DNA is TGTGCCAGCAGCGCACAGGGTGAAGAGGATAGAAACACCATATATTTT. This translates into CASSAQGEEDRNTIYF. This sequence joins TRBV11-2 and TRBJ1-3; maybe TRBD1 (6 bases). The CDR3 loop spans 16 amino acids. Trimming left V 5 bases short and J 5 bases short, with 19 bases between. Germline assignment: CDR1 SGHAT and CDR2 FQNNGV.

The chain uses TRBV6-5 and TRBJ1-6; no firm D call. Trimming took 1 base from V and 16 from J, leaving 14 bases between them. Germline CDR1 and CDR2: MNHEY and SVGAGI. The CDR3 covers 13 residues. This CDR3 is CASSYFGGLGLHF. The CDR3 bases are TGTGCCAGCAGTTACTTCGGAGGCTTGGGGCTCCACTTT.

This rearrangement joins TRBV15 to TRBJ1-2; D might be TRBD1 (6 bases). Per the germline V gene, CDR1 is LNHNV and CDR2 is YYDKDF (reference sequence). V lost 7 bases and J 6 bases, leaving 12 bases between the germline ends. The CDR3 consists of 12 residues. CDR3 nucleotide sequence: TGTGCCACCAAGACAGGCCGTCATGGCTACACCTTC. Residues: CATKTGRHGYTF.